This TCR beta chain derives from a study of T cell responses to AZD1222 COVID-19 vaccine. Turning to this clone: The target antigen is unknown.

The germline CDR1 and CDR2 sequences are MNHNS and SASEGT. J gave up 3 bases and V 2 bases, and 7 bases lay outside the gene matches. The length of the CDR3 is 16 residues. Whole-study results and caveats: There were mostly white British donors and more females than males, and clonal diversity was possibly underestimated. An increase in Spike-specific TCR breadth and depth was observed after two AZD1222 doses. The number of AZD1222 recipients seropositive at baseline was only five or six. Only after the peak T cell response were repertoires sampled.

Libraries were prepared by immunoSEQ multiplex PCR; TCRdb keeps only in-frame clonotypes and omits some of them. The sample holds approximately 50,000 clones, around 80% seen once. The TCR originated in an adult who received the AZD1222 COVID-19 vaccine. This specimen consisted of peripheral blood, obtained 28 days after the second AZD1222 dose. The chain uses TRBV6-1 and TRBJ2-3, with TRBD2 identical over 8 bases. The CDR3 region has the DNA TGTGCCAGCAGTGAAAGGAGCGGGAGCGGGACAGATACGCAGTATTTT. Residues: CASSERSGSGTDTQYF.